One and the same sample provided the 26 T cell receptor beta chains below, sequenced in a study of cytomegalovirus exposure and HLA in healthy donors. Use of 60 Vbeta and 13 Jbeta primers characterized the PCR. The protocol was immunoSEQ multiplex PCR, while the TCRdb copy is restricted to in-frame clones and leaves out a portion. The data hold about 240,000 clones, with about 80% observed a single time. The material sequenced was PBMCs. Receptors were obtained from a woman between 55 and 75 years old in good health and CMV-seropositive.

This clone was seen more than once but under ten times. The chain is built from TRBV29-1 and TRBJ2-3, with D perhaps TRBD2 (5 bases). The germline CDR1 and CDR2 sequences are SQVTM and ANQGSEA. There are 15 residues in the CDR3. V lost 7 bases, J lost 4 bases, and 21 bases lay in between. Written as DNA, the CDR3 is TGCAGCGCCCTACTTGGGTGGGAGTTACCAGATACGCAGTATTTT. Residues: CSALLGWELPDTQYF.

The rearrangement links TRBV5-1 to TRBJ2-2; no firm D call. Trimming removed 5 bases at V and 5 bases at J, with 4 bases between. Germline V gives CDR1 SGHRS, CDR2 YFSETQ. This CDR3 comprises 11 residues. The CDR3 here is CASRRTGELFF. The CDR3 DNA reads TGCGCCAGCAGGAGAACCGGGGAGCTGTTTTTT.

CDR3 nucleotide sequence: TGTGCCAGCGGGAGTCGGACAGATACGCAGTATTTT. Translation gives CASGSRTDTQYF. The chain carries TRBV2 and TRBJ2-3, with D possibly being TRBD2 (5 bases). CDR1 is SNHLY and CDR2 is FYNNEI in the germline V gene. This CDR3 contains 12 residues. V dropped 8 bases and J dropped 3 bases, with 9 bases sitting between them.

The chain has TRBV6-1 and TRBJ1-4; D ambiguous. The V end was cut by 7 bases, the J end by 4 bases, with 16 bases between. The germline V gene encodes CDR1 MNHNS and CDR2 SASEGT. CDR3 length: 15 amino acids. CDR3 region: CASTSASGGNEKLFF. CDR3 in DNA: TGTGCCAGCACCTCAGCTAGCGGCGGTAATGAAAAACTGTTTTTT.

V gene TRBV6-1 combines with J gene TRBJ1-1; possible D gene TRBD1, 6 bases. The CDR3 loop spans 14 amino acids. Germline V CDR1 and CDR2: MNHNS, SASEGT. V lost 6 bases to trimming and J lost 0 bases, with 11 bases between them. The DNA for the CDR3 is TGTGCCAGCAGCCCAACAGGGATGAACACTGAAGCTTTCTTT. Translation gives CASSPTGMNTEAFF.

CDR3 sequence: CASSLSQGGTGELFF. In DNA, the CDR3 is TGCGCCAGCAGCTTGTCCCAGGGTGGAACCGGGGAGCTGTTTTTT. The rearrangement uses TRBV5-1 and TRBJ2-2; possible D gene TRBD1, 5 bases. The CDR3 consists of 15 residues. CDR1 SGHRS and CDR2 YFSETQ come from the germline V gene. V lost 1 base and J lost 5, with 12 bases in between.

The chain employs TRBV7-9 and TRBJ2-2; TRBD1 matches 7 bases. Germline V gene sequence: CDR1 SEHNR, CDR2 FQNEAQ (reference sequence). Trimming at V came to 5 bases and at J to 5 bases, leaving 17 bases not matched to a gene. This CDR3 is built from 18 residues. The CDR3: CASSRSNPGTVRTGELFF. In DNA form, the CDR3 reads TGTGCCAGCAGCCGCAGCAACCCCGGGACAGTTCGAACCGGGGAGCTGTTTTTT.

The chain couples TRBV5-6 to TRBJ2-1; 8 bases are shared with TRBD2. Germline trimming cut 4 bases from V and 5 bases from J; bases unmatched to any gene: 5. Per germline, CDR1 SGHDT and CDR2 YYEEEE. The CDR3 is made up of 14 amino acids. The DNA for the CDR3 is TGTGCCAGCAGCCCCAGCGGGAGACACAATGAGCAGTTCTTC. Protein sequence: CASSPSGRHNEQFF.

V is TRBV7-2 and J is TRBJ2-3; 7 nucleotides agree with TRBD1. This CDR3 is 13 amino acids long. CDR1 and CDR2 from the germline V gene are SGHTA and FQGNSA. J gave up 4 bases and V 5 bases, and 3 bases lay outside the gene matches. The CDR3 here is CASSRQGADTQYF. CDR3 bases: TGTGCCAGCAGCCGGCAGGGGGCAGATACGCAGTATTTT. Complete variable domain (other parts from reference TRBV7-2 and TRBJ2-3): GAGVSQSPSNKVTEKGKDVELRCDPISGHTALYWYRQSLGQGLEFLIYFQGNSAPDKSGLPSDRFSAERTGGSVSTLTIQRTQQEDSAVYLCASSRQGADTQYFGPGTRLTVL.

The chain is built from TRBV7-9 and TRBJ2-2; TRBD1 is a possible D gene (5 bases). V lost 3 bases to trimming and J lost 6 bases, with 11 bases between them. This CDR3 has 14 amino acids. Germline CDR1 SEHNR, CDR2 FQNEAQ (reference sequence). CDR3 nucleotide sequence: TGTGCCAGCAGCTTTTCTGGCAGGGCCGGGGAGCTGTTTTTT. Residues: CASSFSGRAGELFF.

The CDR3 DNA reads TGTGCCAGCGGGGGACAGCTCCCCTATGGCTACACCTTC. It is translated as CASGGQLPYGYTF. The chain joins TRBV7-2 to TRBJ1-2, with TRBD1 matching 7 bases. Germline CDR1 is SGHTA and CDR2 is FQGNSA. With 8 bases clipped from V and 4 bases from J, the junction kept 7 bases outside the gene matches. The CDR3 loop spans 13 amino acids.

This rearrangement joins TRBV6-5 to TRBJ1-3; weak D call: TRBD1 (5 bases). Per the germline V gene, CDR1 is MNHEY and CDR2 is SVGAGI. The V end was cut by 8 bases, the J end by 5 bases, with 13 bases between. CDR3 length: 13 amino acids. The CDR3, as DNA: TGTGCCAGCGGGGCAGGTCTGCGAAACACCATATATTTT. Translated: CASGAGLRNTIYF.

The chain carries TRBV5-1 and TRBJ2-5; 9 positions match TRBD2. Germline-derived CDR1 and CDR2 are SGHRS and YFSETQ. The V segment lost 4 bases and the J segment 5 bases; nucleotides outside the gene matches: 15. This CDR3 is 17 amino acids long. CDR3 sequence reads: CASSTGTSLARGETQYF. DNA for the CDR3: TGCGCCAGCAGCACCGGGACTAGCCTGGCGCGGGGGGAGACCCAGTACTTC.

This clone was counted a few times. This chain connects TRBV19 to TRBJ1-1; D perhaps matches TRBD1 (5 bases). The V gene's germline CDR1 is LNHDA and CDR2 SQIVND (reference sequence). CDR3 length: 14 residues. V lost 3 bases to trimming and J lost 0 bases, with 8 bases between them. CDR3 region: CASSIETVNTEAFF. For the CDR3, the DNA is TGTGCCAGTAGTATTGAGACAGTGAACACTGAAGCTTTCTTT.

This clone came up once. The chain links TRBV18 to TRBJ2-7; TRBD1 matches 8 bases. The CDR3 is 13 amino acids. J was trimmed by 7 bases and V by 5 bases; bases with no gene match: 7. CDR1 is KGHSH, CDR2 LQKENI, per germline. The CDR3 nucleotides are TGTGCCAGCTCAGTATCAGGGGGCCGGGAGCAGTACTTC. This translates into CASSVSGGREQYF.

This chain connects TRBV5-1 to TRBJ2-3; 7 bases fit TRBD2. The V gene's germline CDR1 is SGHRS and CDR2 YFSETQ. This CDR3 region has 15 residues. The V and J ends lost 3 bases and 3 bases, in that order; junction bases with no gene match: 7. The CDR3 sequence is CASSSSGRETDTQYF. CDR3 sequence (DNA): TGCGCCAGCAGCTCCTCTGGGCGGGAGACAGATACGCAGTATTTT.

The gene calls are TRBV30 and TRBJ1-1; TRBD1 agrees at 7 bases. V lost 5 bases to trimming and J lost 3 bases; unmatched junction nucleotides: 12. Looked up from germline, CDR1 is GTSNPN and CDR2 is SVGIG (reference sequence). This CDR3 is 15 amino acids long. The CDR3 nucleotides are TGTGCCTGGCAATCTTACAGGGGAATTTACACTGAAGCTTTCTTT. Translated, it gives CAWQSYRGIYTEAFF.

The genes are TRBV4-1 and TRBJ2-7, with 10 bases fitting TRBD1. Trimming removed 0 bases from V and 4 bases from J; junction bases left unmatched: 6. Germline values: CDR1 MGHRA, CDR2 YSYEKL. The CDR3 is made up of 16 amino acids. The CDR3 sequence: CASSQDSRDRGYEQYF. The CDR3 DNA sequence: TGCGCCAGCAGCCAAGATTCCCGGGACAGGGGTTACGAGCAGTACTTC.

Only one count was recorded for this clone. The chain has TRBV9 and TRBJ1-5; a possible D gene is TRBD1 (5 bases). The CDR3 is made up of 15 amino acids. V lost 4 bases, J lost 0 bases, and 11 bases lay in between. Germline-derived CDR1 and CDR2 are SGDLS and YYNGEE. Written as DNA, the CDR3 is TGTGCCAGCAGCCCCCGGGGGGATAGCAATCAGCCCCAGCATTTT. Translated: CASSPRGDSNQPQHF. Supplemented by reference TRBV9 and TRBJ1-5, the full variable domain reads DSGVTQTPKHLITATGQRVTLRCSPRSGDLSVYWYQQSLDQGLQFLIQYYNGEERAKGNILERFSAQQFPDLHSELNLSSLELGDSALYFCASSPRGDSNQPQHFGDGTRLSIL.

The chain employs TRBV7-9 and TRBJ1-2; D gene uncertain. The CDR3 length is 11 residues. From germline, CDR1 is SEHNR and CDR2 FQNEAQ (reference sequence). Trimming took 5 bases from V and 2 from J, leaving 3 bases between them. CDR3 DNA sequence: TGTGCCAGCAGCCAGAACTATGGCTACACCTTC. Protein product: CASSQNYGYTF.

The chain is built from TRBV9 and TRBJ2-2; D is perhaps TRBD1 (6 bases). Germline values: CDR1 SGDLS, CDR2 YYNGEE. V lost 0 bases to trimming and J lost 6 bases, with 15 bases between them. The CDR3 runs to 16 residues. In nucleotides, the CDR3 is TGTGCCAGCAGCGTAGGTCAGGGGATGGCGGCCGGGGAGCTGTTTTTT. It yields the protein CASSVGQGMAAGELFF.

This chain links TRBV5-4 with TRBJ1-2; 7 bases agree with TRBD1. The length of the CDR3 is 14 residues. After removal of 2 bases from V and 2 bases from J, the junction contained 3 bases not matched to a gene. Germline-derived CDR1 and CDR2 are SGHNT and YYREEE (reference sequence). CDR3 bases: TGTGCCAGCAGCTTACCGGGACAGAACTATGGCTACACCTTC. Protein: CASSLPGQNYGYTF.

Turning to this clone: At one of its ends the junction is not consistent with the germline gene, which may arise from a read error. The chain recombines TRBV9 with TRBJ2-4, with D possibly TRBD2 on 7 matching bases. The germline V gene has CDR1 SGDLS and CDR2 YYNGEE. The CDR3 is 12 amino acids. The DNA for the CDR3 is TGTGCCAGCAGCGTAGAGGGAGGGAGGGGGGACTTC. Its protein is CASSVEGGRGDF.

V usage is TRBV18 and J usage is TRBJ2-1; TRBD2 matches 14 bases. The V segment lost 4 bases and the J segment 9 bases; nucleotides outside the gene matches: 2. This CDR3 is built from 14 residues. CDR1 is KGHSH and CDR2 is LQKENI in the germline V gene. The CDR3 sequence: CASSQGLAGVEQFF. In DNA, the CDR3 is TGTGCCAGCTCACAGGGACTAGCGGGAGTTGAGCAGTTCTTC.

The chain carries TRBV15 and TRBJ2-1, with no clear D. Trimming removed 0 bases from V and 8 bases from J, with 5 bases in between. The germline V gene has CDR1 LNHNV and CDR2 YYDKDF (reference sequence). CDR3 size: 12 residues. CDR3 DNA sequence: TGTGCCACCAGCAGAGATTTAGATGAGCAGTTCTTC. Its protein product is CATSRDLDEQFF.

The V call is TRBV15, the J call TRBJ2-7; D gene unclear. V was trimmed by 0 bases and J by 2 bases, leaving 8 bases between them. Looked up from germline, CDR1 is LNHNV and CDR2 is YYDKDF (reference sequence). The CDR3 is made up of 14 amino acids. The DNA of the CDR3 is TGTGCCACCAGCAGAGACCAATTCACCTACGAGCAGTACTTC. Amino acid sequence: CATSRDQFTYEQYF.